The clone carrying this T cell receptor (beta chain) was detected a few times. Antigen: not known. This sample is part of a study of cytomegalovirus exposure and HLA in healthy donors. The primer mix had 60 Vbeta and 13 Jbeta primers. Method: immunoSEQ multiplex PCR; TCRdb's copy keeps in-frame clones and lacks some. The sample holds under 150,000 clones, 80% seen once. Study findings and constraints: Indistinguishability led to the exclusion of some V segments, TRBV6-2 and TRBV6-3 included. In an earlier analysis, about 87% or about 30%: the productive usage of most TCR beta V segments.

The CDR3 loop spans 18 amino acids. Germline CDR1 reads SGHNT; CDR2 reads YYREEE (reference sequence). V was clipped by 5 bases and J by 2 bases, with 25 bases between them. Sequences were obtained from PBMCs. The chain recombines TRBV5-4 with TRBJ1-1; a weak D match, TRBD1 (6 bases). This TCR was recovered from a man between 25 and 39 years old in good health and CMV-seronegative. CDR3 residues: CASRYKRTASSKNTEAFF. CDR3 DNA sequence: TGTGCCAGCAGGTACAAAAGGACAGCCAGTTCTAAAAACACTGAAGCTTTCTTT.